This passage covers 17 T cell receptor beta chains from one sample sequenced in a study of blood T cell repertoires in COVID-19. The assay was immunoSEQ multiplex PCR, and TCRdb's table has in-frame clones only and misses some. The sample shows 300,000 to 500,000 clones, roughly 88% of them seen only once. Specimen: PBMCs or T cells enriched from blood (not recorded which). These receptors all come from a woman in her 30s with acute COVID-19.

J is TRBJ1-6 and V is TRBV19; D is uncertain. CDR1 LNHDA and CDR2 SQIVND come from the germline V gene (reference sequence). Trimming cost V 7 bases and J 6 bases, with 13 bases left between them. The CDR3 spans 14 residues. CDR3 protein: CASMFLGGNSPLHF. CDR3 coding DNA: TGTGCCAGTATGTTCCTGGGAGGTAATTCACCCCTCCACTTT.

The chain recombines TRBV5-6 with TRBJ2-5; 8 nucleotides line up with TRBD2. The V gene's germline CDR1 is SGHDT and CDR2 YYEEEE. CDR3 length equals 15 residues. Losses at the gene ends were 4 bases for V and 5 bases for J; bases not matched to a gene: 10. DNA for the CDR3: TGTGCCAGCAGCCCCCGGGGGGGCCGGGAGGAGACCCAGTACTTC. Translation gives CASSPRGGREETQYF. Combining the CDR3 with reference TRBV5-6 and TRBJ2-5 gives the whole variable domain DAGVTQSPTHLIKTRGQQVTLRCSPKSGHDTVSWYQQALGQGPQFIFQYYEEEERQRGNFPDRFSGHQFPNYSSELNVNALLLGDSALYLCASSPRGGREETQYFGPGTRLLVL.

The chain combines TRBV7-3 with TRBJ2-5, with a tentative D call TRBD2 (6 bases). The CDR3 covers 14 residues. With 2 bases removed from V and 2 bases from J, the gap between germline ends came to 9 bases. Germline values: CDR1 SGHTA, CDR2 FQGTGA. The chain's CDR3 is CASSLGGSQETQYF. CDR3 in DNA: TGTGCCAGCAGCTTAGGAGGGAGTCAAGAGACCCAGTACTTC.

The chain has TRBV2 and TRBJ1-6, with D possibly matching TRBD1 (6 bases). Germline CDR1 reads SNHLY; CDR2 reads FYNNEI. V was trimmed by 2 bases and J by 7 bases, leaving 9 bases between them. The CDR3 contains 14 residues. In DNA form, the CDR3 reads TGTGCCAGCAGTGAAAACAGGGACAATTCACCCCTCCACTTT. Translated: CASSENRDNSPLHF. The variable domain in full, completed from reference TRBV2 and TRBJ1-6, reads EPEVTQTPSHQVTQMGQEVILRCVPISNHLYFYWYRQILGQKVEFLVSFYNNEISEKSEIFDDQFSVERPDGSNFTLKIRSTKLEDSAMYFCASSENRDNSPLHFGNGTRLTVT.

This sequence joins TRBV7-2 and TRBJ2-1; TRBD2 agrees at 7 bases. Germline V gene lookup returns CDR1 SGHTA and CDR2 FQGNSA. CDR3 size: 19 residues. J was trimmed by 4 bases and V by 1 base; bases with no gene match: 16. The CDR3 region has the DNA TGTGCCAGCAGCTTAGACCCGGGACGGGGGGAGTATGGTTACAATGAGCAGTTCTTC. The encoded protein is CASSLDPGRGEYGYNEQFF.

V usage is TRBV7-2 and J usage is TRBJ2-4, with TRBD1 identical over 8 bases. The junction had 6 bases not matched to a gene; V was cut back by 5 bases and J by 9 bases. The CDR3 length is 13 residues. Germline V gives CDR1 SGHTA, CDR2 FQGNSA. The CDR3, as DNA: TGTGCCAGCAGCCCCCGGACAGGGTCCATTCAGTACTTC. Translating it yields CASSPRTGSIQYF.

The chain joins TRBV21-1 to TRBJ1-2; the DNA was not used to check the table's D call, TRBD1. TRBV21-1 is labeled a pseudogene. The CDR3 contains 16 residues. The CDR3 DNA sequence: TGTGCCAGCAGCAAAGAAGTCAGGGTAAGAGGCTATGGCTACACCTTC. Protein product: CASSKEVRVRGYGYTF.

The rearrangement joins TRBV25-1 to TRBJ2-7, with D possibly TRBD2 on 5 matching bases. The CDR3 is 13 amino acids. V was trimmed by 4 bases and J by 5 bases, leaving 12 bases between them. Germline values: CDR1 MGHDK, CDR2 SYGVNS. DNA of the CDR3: TGTGCCAGCAGTGGTGACGGACTGAACGAGCAGTACTTC. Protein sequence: CASSGDGLNEQYF.

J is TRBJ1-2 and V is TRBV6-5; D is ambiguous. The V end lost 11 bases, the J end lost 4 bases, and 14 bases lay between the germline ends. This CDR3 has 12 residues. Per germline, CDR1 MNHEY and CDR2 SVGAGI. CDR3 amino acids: CAAAYQTYGYTF. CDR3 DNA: TGTGCCGCAGCGTACCAGACCTATGGCTACACCTTC.

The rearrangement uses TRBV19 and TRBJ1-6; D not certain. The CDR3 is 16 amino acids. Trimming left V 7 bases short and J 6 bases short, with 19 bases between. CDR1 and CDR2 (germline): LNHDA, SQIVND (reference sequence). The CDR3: CASTLWAGKPNSPLHF. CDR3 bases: TGTGCCAGTACCCTATGGGCGGGAAAACCTAATTCACCCCTCCACTTT.

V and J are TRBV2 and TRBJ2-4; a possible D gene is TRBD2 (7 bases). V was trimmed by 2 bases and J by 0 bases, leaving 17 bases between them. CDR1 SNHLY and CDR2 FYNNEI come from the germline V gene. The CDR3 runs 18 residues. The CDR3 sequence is CASSESGRGALAKNIQYF. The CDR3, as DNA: TGTGCCAGCAGTGAATCCGGTCGGGGGGCCTTAGCCAAAAACATTCAGTACTTC.

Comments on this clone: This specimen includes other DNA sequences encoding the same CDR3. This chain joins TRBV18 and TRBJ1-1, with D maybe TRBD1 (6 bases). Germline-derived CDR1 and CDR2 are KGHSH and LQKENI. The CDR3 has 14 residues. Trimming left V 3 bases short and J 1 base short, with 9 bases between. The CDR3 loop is CASSPLTGNTEAFF. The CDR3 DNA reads TGTGCCAGCTCACCTTTGACAGGGAACACTGAAGCTTTCTTT.

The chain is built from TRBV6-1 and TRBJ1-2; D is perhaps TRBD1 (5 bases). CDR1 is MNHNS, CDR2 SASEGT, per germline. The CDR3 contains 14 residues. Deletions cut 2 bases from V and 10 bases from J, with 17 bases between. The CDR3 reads CASSEFGQGVDYTF. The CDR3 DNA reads TGTGCCAGCAGTGAATTTGGTCAGGGTGTTGACTACACCTTC.

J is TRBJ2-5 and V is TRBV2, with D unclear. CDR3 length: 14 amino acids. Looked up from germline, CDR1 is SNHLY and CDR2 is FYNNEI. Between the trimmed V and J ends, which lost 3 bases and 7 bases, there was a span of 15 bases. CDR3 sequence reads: CASSDSTASGTQYF. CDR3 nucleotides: TGTGCCAGCAGTGATAGTACAGCCTCTGGGACCCAGTACTTC.

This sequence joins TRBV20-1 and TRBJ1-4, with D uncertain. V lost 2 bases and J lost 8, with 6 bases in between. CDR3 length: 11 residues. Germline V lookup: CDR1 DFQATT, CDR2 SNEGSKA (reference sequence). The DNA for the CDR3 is TGCAGTGCTAGACTTCAGGAAAAACTGTTTTTT. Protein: CSARLQEKLFF.

The CDR3 DNA follows: TGTGCCACCAGTGATGCTAGCGGGGGGATTACCTACAATGAGCAGTTCTTC. Its protein is CATSDASGGITYNEQFF. The chain links TRBV24-1 to TRBJ2-1, with TRBD2 identical over 11 bases. This CDR3 has 17 amino acids. V shed 3 bases, J shed 2 bases, and the junction held 5 bases outside the gene matches. In germline, CDR1 is KGHDR, CDR2 SFDVKD.

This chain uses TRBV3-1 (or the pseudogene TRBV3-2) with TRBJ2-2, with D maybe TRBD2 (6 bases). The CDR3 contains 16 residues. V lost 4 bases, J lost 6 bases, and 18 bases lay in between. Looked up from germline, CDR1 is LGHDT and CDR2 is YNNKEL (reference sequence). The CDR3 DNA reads TGTGCCAGCAGCCTTGCGGGACGGACCTACGCCGGGGAGCTGTTTTTT. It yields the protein CASSLAGRTYAGELFF.